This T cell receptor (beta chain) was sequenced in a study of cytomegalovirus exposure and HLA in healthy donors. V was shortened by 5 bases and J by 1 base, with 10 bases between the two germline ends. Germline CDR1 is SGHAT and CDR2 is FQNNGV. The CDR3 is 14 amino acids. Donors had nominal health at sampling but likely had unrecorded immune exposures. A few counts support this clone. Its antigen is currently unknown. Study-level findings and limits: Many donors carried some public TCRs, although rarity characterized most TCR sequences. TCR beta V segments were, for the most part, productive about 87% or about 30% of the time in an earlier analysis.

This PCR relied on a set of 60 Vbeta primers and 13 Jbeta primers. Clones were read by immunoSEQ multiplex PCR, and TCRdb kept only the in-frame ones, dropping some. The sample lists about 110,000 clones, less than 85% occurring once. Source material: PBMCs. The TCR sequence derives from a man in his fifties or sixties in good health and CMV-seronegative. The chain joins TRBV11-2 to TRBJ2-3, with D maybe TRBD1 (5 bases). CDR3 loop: CASSLLTGTDTQYF. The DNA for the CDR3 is TGTGCCAGCAGCCTCCTGACAGGCACAGATACGCAGTATTTT.